Following are 7 T cell receptor beta chains from one sample sequenced in a study of blood T cell repertoires in COVID-19. The data were produced by immunoSEQ multiplex PCR, yet TCRdb's version contains in-frame clones alone and is incomplete. The table lists fewer than 150,000 clones, roughly 90% of them singletons. Sample: peripheral blood. These receptors came from a man aged 50-59 years with active or convalescent COVID-19.

The chain links TRBV2 to TRBJ2-7; TRBD2 aligns across 12 bases. The CDR3 runs 15 residues. V shed 4 bases and J 2 bases; nucleotides not matched to a gene: 3. CDR1 and CDR2 from the germline V gene are SNHLY and FYNNEI. DNA for the CDR3: TGTGCCAGCAGTGTGGGACTAGCGGGCCCCTACGAGCAGTACTTC. It specifies CASSVGLAGPYEQYF.

The chain recombines TRBV19 with TRBJ1-5, with D possibly being TRBD1 (5 bases). V lost 4 bases to trimming and J lost 5 bases, with 18 bases between them. CDR1 is LNHDA and CDR2 is SQIVND in the germline V gene (reference sequence). The CDR3 contains 16 residues. The CDR3 DNA sequence: TGTGCCAGTAGTAGTATCCAGGGTATCCAGTATCAGCCCCAGCATTTT. Translating it yields CASSSIQGIQYQPQHF.

The chain has TRBV4-3 and TRBJ2-1, with D maybe TRBD2 (6 bases). Trimming took 1 base from V and 8 from J, leaving 9 bases between them. CDR1 is LGHNA, CDR2 YSLEER, per germline. The CDR3 runs to 13 residues. The CDR3 DNA is TGCGCCAGCAGCCAAGTAGGAGGGGATGAGCAGTTCTTC. This encodes CASSQVGGDEQFF.

This chain connects TRBV30 to TRBJ2-7; weak D call: TRBD1 (5 bases). Trimming stripped 4 bases from V and 4 bases from J, with 11 bases between. The V gene's germline CDR1 is GTSNPN and CDR2 SVGIG (reference sequence). This CDR3 is 12 amino acids long. The CDR3: CAWNRDSYEQYF. Written as DNA, the CDR3 is TGTGCCTGGAACAGAGACAGTTACGAGCAGTACTTC.

The rearrangement links TRBV12-5 to TRBJ2-5, with D perhaps matching TRBD2 (7 bases). Per the germline V gene, CDR1 is LGHNT and CDR2 is FRNRAP. The CDR3 has 10 residues. The CDR3 loop is CAGGPETQYF. As DNA, the CDR3 is TGTGCCGGGGGGCCGGAGACCCAGTACTTC.

This clone was counted once. The chain employs TRBV28 and TRBJ2-2; 8 nucleotides match TRBD1. The germline CDR1 and CDR2 sequences are MDHEN and SYDVKM. The CDR3 runs 18 residues. V gave up 7 bases and J gave up 0 bases; unmatched junction bases: 13. The CDR3, as DNA: TGTGCCAGCAACCCCAGGGGGCGGAGGGGCGCGAACACCGGGGAGCTGTTTTTT. Protein product: CASNPRGRRGANTGELFF.

The table lists this clone with a count of one. The chain joins TRBV28 to TRBJ2-2, with TRBD2 matching over 9 bases. CDR1 and CDR2 from the germline V gene are MDHEN and SYDVKM. This CDR3 spans 14 amino acids. V shed 6 bases and J 3 bases; nucleotides not matched to a gene: 2. The CDR3 sequence is CASRGLAYTGELFF. The CDR3 nucleotides read TGTGCCAGCAGGGGACTAGCCTACACCGGGGAGCTGTTTTTT.